This TCR beta chain was identified during a study of T-cell reconstitution after alpha-beta-depleted transplantation in children. This clonotype was seen more than once but under ten times. Unique molecular identifiers were incorporated during preparation of the TCRbeta library. A single record per CDR3 protein comes from TCRdb applying MiXCR to the PCR reads. The sample carries over 550,000 distinct CDR3 sequences, about 11% recorded once. The CDR3 is 15 residues long. Germline CDR1 reads SGHDN; CDR2 reads FVKESK. The V end lost 4 bases, the J end lost 2 bases, and 14 bases lay between the germline ends.

The chain has TRBV14 and TRBJ1-2; D perhaps matches TRBD1 (5 bases). This material consisted of PBMCs from the stem cell graft donor, taken from the stem cell graft. The receptor comes from a human donor who donated a stem cell graft to a child with acute myeloid leukemia. The CDR3 DNA follows: TGTGCCAGCAGCCTGCCGGGACTCCCCAACTATGGCTACACCTTC. Its protein is CASSLPGLPNYGYTF.